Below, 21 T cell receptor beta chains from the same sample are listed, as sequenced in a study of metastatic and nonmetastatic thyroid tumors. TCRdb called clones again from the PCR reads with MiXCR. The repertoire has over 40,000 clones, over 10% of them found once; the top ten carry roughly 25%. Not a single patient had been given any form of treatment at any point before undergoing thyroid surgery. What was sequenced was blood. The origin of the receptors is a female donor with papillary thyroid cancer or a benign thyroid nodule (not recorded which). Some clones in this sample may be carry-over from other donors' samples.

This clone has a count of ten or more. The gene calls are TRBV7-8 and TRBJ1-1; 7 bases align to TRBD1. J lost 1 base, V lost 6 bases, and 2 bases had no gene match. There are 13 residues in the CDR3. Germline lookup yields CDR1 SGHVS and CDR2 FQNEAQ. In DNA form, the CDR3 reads TGTGCCAGCAGACAGGGGAGGAACACTGAAGCTTTCTTT. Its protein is CASRQGRNTEAFF.

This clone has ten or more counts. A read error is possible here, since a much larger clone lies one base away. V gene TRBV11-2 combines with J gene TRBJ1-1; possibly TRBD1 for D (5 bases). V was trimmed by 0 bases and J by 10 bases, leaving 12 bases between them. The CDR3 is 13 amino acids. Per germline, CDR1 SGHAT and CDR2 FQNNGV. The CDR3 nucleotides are TGTGCCAGCAGCTTAGAGGGGCGCGGTGGAGCTTTCTTT. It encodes CASSLEGRGGAFF.

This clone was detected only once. CDR3 nucleotides: TGTGCCAGCAGCCAAGCGAAGGGTGGCTACACCTTC. Translated: CASSQAKGGYTF. J is TRBJ1-2 and V is TRBV3-1; D unresolved. Germline CDR1 is LGHDT and CDR2 is YNNKEL (reference sequence). The CDR3 is 12 residues long. Trimming removed 1 base from V and 7 bases from J, with 7 bases in between. Filled out from reference TRBV3-1 and TRBJ1-2, the complete variable domain reads DTAVSQTPKYLVTQMGNDKSIKCEQNLGHDTMYWYKQDSKKFLKIMFSYNNKELIINETVPNRFSPKSPDKAHLNLHINSLELGDSAVYFCASSQAKGGYTFGSGTRLTVV.

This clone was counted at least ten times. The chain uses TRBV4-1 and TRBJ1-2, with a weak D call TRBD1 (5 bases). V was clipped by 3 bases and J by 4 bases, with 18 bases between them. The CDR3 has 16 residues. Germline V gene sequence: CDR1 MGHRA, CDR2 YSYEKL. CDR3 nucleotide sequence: TGCGCCAGCAGCCAGCCCCGGGACGCTATTAGCTATGGCTACACCTTC. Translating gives CASSQPRDAISYGYTF.

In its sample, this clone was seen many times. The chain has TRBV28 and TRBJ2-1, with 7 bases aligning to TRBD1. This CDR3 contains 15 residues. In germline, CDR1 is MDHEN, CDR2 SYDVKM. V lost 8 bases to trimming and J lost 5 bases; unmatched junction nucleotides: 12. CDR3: CASVATGDLDNEQFF. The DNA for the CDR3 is TGTGCCAGCGTCGCTACAGGGGACCTAGACAATGAGCAGTTCTTC.

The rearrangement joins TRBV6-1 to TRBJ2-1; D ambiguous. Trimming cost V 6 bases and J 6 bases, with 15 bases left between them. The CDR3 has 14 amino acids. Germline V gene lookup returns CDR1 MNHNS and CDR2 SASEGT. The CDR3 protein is CASRLSSQVNEQFF. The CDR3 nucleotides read TGTGCCAGCAGACTATCCTCGCAGGTCAATGAGCAGTTCTTC.

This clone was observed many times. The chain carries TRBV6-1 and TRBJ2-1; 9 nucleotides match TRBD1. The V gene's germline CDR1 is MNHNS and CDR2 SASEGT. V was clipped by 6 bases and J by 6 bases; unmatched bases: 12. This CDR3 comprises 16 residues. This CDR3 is CASSPEGATGGNEQFF. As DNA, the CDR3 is TGTGCCAGCAGCCCAGAGGGGGCGACAGGGGGCAATGAGCAGTTCTTC.

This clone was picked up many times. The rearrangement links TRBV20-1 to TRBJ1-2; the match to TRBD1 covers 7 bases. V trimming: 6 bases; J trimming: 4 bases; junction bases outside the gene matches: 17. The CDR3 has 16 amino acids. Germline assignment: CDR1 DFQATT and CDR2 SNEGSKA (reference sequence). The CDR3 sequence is CSAHPLGQGVSYGYTF. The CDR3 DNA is TGCAGTGCGCACCCCCTTGGCCAGGGGGTCAGCTATGGCTACACCTTC.

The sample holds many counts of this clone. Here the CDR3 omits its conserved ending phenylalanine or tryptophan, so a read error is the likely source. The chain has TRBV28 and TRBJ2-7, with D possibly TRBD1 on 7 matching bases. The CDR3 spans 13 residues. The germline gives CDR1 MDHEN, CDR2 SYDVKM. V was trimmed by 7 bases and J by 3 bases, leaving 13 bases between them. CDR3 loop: CASTSGGYYEQYL. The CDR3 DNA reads TGTGCCAGCACTTCAGGGGGGTACTACGAGCAGTACCTC.

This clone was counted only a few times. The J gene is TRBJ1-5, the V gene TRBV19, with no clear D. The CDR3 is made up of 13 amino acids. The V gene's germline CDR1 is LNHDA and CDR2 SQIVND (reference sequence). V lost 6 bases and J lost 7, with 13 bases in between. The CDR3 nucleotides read TGTGCCAGTAGCCCGGGTATGAACCAGCCCCAGCATTTT. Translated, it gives CASSPGMNQPQHF.

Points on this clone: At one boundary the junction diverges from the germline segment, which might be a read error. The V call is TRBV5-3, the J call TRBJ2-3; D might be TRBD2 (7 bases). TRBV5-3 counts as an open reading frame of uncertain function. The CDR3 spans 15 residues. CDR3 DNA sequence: TGTGCCAGAAGCTCCTTGCGGGGGCCCACAGATACGAAGTATTTT. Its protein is CARSSLRGPTDTKYF.

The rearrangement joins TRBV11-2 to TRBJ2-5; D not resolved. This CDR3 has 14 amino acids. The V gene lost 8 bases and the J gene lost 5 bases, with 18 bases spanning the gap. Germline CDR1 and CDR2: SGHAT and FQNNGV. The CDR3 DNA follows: TGTGCCAGCGGACCGCTTCTGCAGCAGGAGACCCAGTACTTC. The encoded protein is CASGPLLQQETQYF.

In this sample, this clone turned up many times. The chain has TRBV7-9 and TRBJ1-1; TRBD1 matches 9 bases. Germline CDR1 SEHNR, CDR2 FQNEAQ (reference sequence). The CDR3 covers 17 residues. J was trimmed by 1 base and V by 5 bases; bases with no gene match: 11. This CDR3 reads CASSDQYRGPANTEAFF. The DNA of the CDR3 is TGTGCCAGCAGCGACCAATACAGGGGGCCGGCGAACACTGAAGCTTTCTTT.

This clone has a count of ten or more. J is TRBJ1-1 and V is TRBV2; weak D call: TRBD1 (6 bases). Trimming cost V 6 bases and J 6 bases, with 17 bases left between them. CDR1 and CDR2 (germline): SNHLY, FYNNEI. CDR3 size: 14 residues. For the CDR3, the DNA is TGTGCCAGCAGCGGGACACTACAAGTGGCTGAAGCTTTCTTT. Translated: CASSGTLQVAEAFF.

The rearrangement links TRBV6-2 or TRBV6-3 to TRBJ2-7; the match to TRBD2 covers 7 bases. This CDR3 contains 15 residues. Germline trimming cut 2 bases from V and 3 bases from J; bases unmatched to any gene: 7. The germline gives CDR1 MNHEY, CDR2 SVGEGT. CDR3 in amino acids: CASSYRTSGSYEQYF. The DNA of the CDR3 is TGTGCCAGCAGTTACAGGACTAGTGGGAGCTACGAGCAGTACTTC.

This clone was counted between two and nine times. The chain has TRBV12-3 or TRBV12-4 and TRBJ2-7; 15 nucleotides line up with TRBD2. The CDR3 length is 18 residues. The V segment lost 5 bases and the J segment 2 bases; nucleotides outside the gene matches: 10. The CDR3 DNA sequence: TGTGCCAGCAGTCACACGGGACTAGCGGGAGGCTCTACCTACGAGCAGTACTTC. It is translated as CASSHTGLAGGSTYEQYF.

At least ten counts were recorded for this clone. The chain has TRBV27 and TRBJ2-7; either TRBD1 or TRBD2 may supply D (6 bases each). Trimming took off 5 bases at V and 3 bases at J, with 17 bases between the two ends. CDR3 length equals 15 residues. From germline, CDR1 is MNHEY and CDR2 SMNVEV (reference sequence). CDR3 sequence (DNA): TGTGCCAGCAGTCTACGGAGGGTAGGGGGCTACGAGCAGTACTTC. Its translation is CASSLRRVGGYEQYF.

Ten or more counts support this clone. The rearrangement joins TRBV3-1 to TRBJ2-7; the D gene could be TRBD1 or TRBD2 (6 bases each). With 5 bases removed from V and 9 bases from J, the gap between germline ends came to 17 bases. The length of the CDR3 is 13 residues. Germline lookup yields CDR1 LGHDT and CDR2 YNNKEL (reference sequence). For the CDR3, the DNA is TGTGCCAGCAGCGGAGGCTCGCCGGGGGCGCAGTACTTC. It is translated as CASSGGSPGAQYF.

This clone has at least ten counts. The CDR3 sequence: CASSLERVGREQYF. DNA for the CDR3: TGTGCCAGCAGCTTAGAAAGAGTGGGTCGGGAGCAGTACTTC. The genes are TRBV7-2 and TRBJ2-7; no clear D. V was shortened by 1 base and J by 7 bases, with 14 bases between the two germline ends. Per germline, CDR1 SGHTA and CDR2 FQGNSA. There are 14 residues in the CDR3.

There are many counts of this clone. The CDR3 sequence: CASSQDTSANEQFF. The CDR3, as DNA: TGCGCCAGCAGCCAAGATACGTCGGCGAATGAGCAGTTCTTC. V and J are TRBV4-1 and TRBJ2-1; no clear D gene. CDR3 length equals 14 residues. The germline CDR1 and CDR2 sequences are MGHRA and YSYEKL. Trimming removed 0 bases from V and 7 bases from J, with 10 bases in between.

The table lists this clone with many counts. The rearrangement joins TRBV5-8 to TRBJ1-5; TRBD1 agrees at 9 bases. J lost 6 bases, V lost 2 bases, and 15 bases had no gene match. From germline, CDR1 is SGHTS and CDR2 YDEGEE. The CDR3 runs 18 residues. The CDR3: CASSFAPPRTGDRQPQHF. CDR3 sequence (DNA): TGTGCCAGCAGCTTTGCTCCCCCTAGGACAGGGGATCGTCAGCCCCAGCATTTT.